This TCR beta chain was obtained from a study of T cells in Graves' hyperthyroidism and ophthalmopathy. Background on the study: Before treatment of any kind, peripheral blood was taken at initial diagnosis.

V was trimmed by 1 base and J by 6 bases, leaving 6 bases between them. The length of the CDR3 is 12 residues. Overall study findings and caveats: Most clonotypes expanded in thyroid above 0.001 were likewise present in blood. By a 13 V-J model, ophthalmopathy was set apart from stable hyperthyroidism.

RNA transcripts were the template for amplifying TCR beta CDR3 regions. With the HTBI primer set, the TCR CDR3 went through a first round of RT-PCR. TCRdb reprocessed the multiplex PCR reads via MiXCR and lists one record per CDR3 protein. The table records around 400,000 distinct CDR3 sequences, under 15% of them present only once. This clonotype was seen at least ten times. What it recognizes is unknown. V usage is TRBV12-3 or TRBV12-4 and J usage is TRBJ1-1; D is ambiguous. This TCR derives from a woman under 30 with Graves' hyperthyroidism. The sequenced sample was blood. This chain's CDR3 is CASSLDRPEAFF. The CDR3 region has the DNA TGTGCCAGCAGTTTAGACAGACCTGAAGCTTTCTTT.